This T cell receptor (beta chain) originates from a study of blood T cell repertoires in COVID-19. Turning to the study itself: Acute and convalescent COVID-19 specimens originated in the United States, Italy and Spain. T cells, B-cell-depleted T cells, or PBMCs provided the cDNA or gDNA that served as material.

V was cut by 1 base and J by 1 base, with 16 bases left in between. Germline V CDR1 and CDR2: SGHVS, FQNEAQ. This CDR3 is 17 amino acids long. Authors' methods: Amplified reference gene primers provided the basis for estimating nucleated cell counts. Assay: immunoSEQ multiplex PCR; the TCRdb copy retains only in-frame clones and omits some. V and J calls and clone size are given by that table; D and trimming were obtained from the DNA. The table has over 200,000 clones, roughly 88% seen once. The source of this sequence is a human donor in a cohort sampled during active COVID-19. The V gene is TRBV7-8, the J gene TRBJ1-2; D is unresolved. Sample: peripheral blood. The CDR3 sequence: CASSLVLAVGVNYGYTF. The CDR3 region has the DNA TGTGCCAGCAGCTTAGTTCTCGCGGTAGGAGTTAACTATGGCTACACCTTC.